The 11 T cell receptor beta chains presented below share a single source sample, sequenced in a study of shared clonotypes between healthy human individuals. Sequencing was performed with immunoSEQ multiplex PCR; in TCRdb, only in-frame clones are kept and a portion is missing. The table shows roughly 2.5 million clones, with approximately 92% occurring only once. Sequenced input: naive CD4+ T cells sorted from blood. Subset reported: CD45RA+ positively selected. These receptors all stem from a young man in good health.

The CDR3 loop is CASSYSQDGWGEQYF. CDR3 nucleotide sequence: TGTGCCAGCAGTTACTCGCAGGATGGATGGGGCGAGCAGTACTTC. The gene calls are TRBV6-5 and TRBJ2-7; D not certain. CDR1 and CDR2 (germline): MNHEY, SVGAGI. V gave up 0 bases and J gave up 6 bases, with 15 bases separating them. The CDR3 totals 15 residues.

This chain joins TRBV4-1 and TRBJ2-3; a possible D gene is TRBD2 (6 bases). The length of the CDR3 is 13 residues. The V end lost 6 bases, the J end lost 2 bases, and 9 bases lay between the germline ends. CDR1 and CDR2 from the germline V gene are MGHRA and YSYEKL. CDR3 region: CASSRDFTDTQYF. The CDR3 DNA reads as TGCGCCAGCAGTCGGGACTTCACAGATACGCAGTATTTT.

The V call is TRBV19, the J call TRBJ2-7; unclear D gene. V shed 10 bases and J shed 5 bases, with 18 bases lying between them. Germline V CDR1 and CDR2: LNHDA, SQIVND (reference sequence). The CDR3 spans 13 residues. CDR3 sequence: CATADRKAHEQYF. CDR3 bases: TGTGCCACCGCGGACCGAAAGGCCCACGAGCAGTACTTC.

Of note for this clone: Other nucleotide sequences in the sample specify the same CDR3. This chain links TRBV9 with TRBJ2-7, with 8 bases that match TRBD1. CDR1 SGDLS and CDR2 YYNGEE come from the germline V gene. The V gene end was trimmed by 4 bases and the J gene end by 2 bases; junction bases not matched to a gene: 5. The CDR3 covers 14 residues. The CDR3, as DNA: TGTGCCAGCAGCCCACGGACAGGGACCTACGAGCAGTACTTC. Protein: CASSPRTGTYEQYF.

The V gene is TRBV6-6, the J gene TRBJ1-2; D gene ambiguous. CDR1 and CDR2 (germline): MNHNY, SVGAGI (reference sequence). The length of the CDR3 is 13 residues. The ends were cut back, 0 bases at V and 5 bases at J, with 7 bases in the middle. The chain's CDR3 is CASSYSGQYGYTF. CDR3 nucleotide sequence: TGTGCCAGCAGTTACTCAGGTCAATATGGCTACACCTTC.

Comments on this clone: In the same sample, other DNA sequences code for this CDR3. The genes are TRBV6-5 and TRBJ2-5, with D hard to call. In germline, CDR1 is MNHEY, CDR2 SVGAGI. Trimming left V 5 bases short and J 3 bases short, with 4 bases between. The CDR3 has 11 residues. The CDR3 sequence is CASSRKETQYF. CDR3 in DNA: TGTGCCAGCAGTCGGAAAGAGACCCAGTACTTC.

The chain joins TRBV5-1 to TRBJ2-5, with D tentatively TRBD1 or TRBD2 (5 bases each). The CDR3 has 14 residues. Trimming removed 3 bases at V and 3 bases at J, with 12 bases between. From germline, CDR1 is SGHRS and CDR2 YFSETQ. Here the CDR3 reads CASSWTQGKETQYF. CDR3 bases: TGCGCCAGCAGCTGGACTCAGGGTAAAGAGACCCAGTACTTC.

With respect to this clone: Other DNA sequences in the sample encode the same CDR3. The chain has TRBV6-1 and TRBJ1-2; D is ambiguous. Germline V gene sequence: CDR1 MNHNS, CDR2 SASEGT. V was trimmed by 1 base and J by 4 bases, leaving 7 bases between them. The CDR3 is 13 residues long. CDR3: CASSEGRIYGYTF. The CDR3 region has the DNA TGTGCCAGCAGTGAAGGGCGGATCTATGGCTACACCTTC.

The V gene is TRBV18, the J gene TRBJ2-1; 8 bases align to TRBD2. The CDR3 is 16 residues long. Germline-derived CDR1 and CDR2 are KGHSH and LQKENI. V lost 6 bases to trimming and J lost 0 bases; unmatched junction nucleotides: 7. The CDR3 here is CASSPTGTSSYNEQFF. Written as DNA, the CDR3 is TGTGCCAGCTCCCCAACCGGGACTAGCTCCTACAATGAGCAGTTCTTC.

About this clone: Other DNA sequences in this sample translate to the same CDR3. This chain joins TRBV5-1 and TRBJ2-1, with TRBD1 matching 9 bases. CDR1 is SGHRS and CDR2 is YFSETQ in the germline V gene. This CDR3 region has 16 residues. J was trimmed by 4 bases and V by 0 bases; bases with no gene match: 5. CDR3 nucleotide sequence: TGCGCCAGCAGCTTGGGCGGGACAGGGACATACAATGAGCAGTTCTTC. Protein sequence: CASSLGGTGTYNEQFF. Supplemented by reference TRBV5-1 and TRBJ2-1, the full variable domain reads KAGVTQTPRYLIKTRGQQVTLSCSPISGHRSVSWYQQTPGQGLQFLFEYFSETQRNKGNFPGRFSGRQFSNSRSEMNVSTLELGDSALYLCASSLGGTGTYNEQFFGPGTRLTVL.

With respect to this clone: Within the sample, other DNA sequences also encode this same CDR3. Written as DNA, the CDR3 is TGCAGTGCGCCAGAGAACACTGAAGCTTTCTTT. It translates to CSAPENTEAFF. This chain links TRBV20-1 with TRBJ1-1; D not resolved. CDR1 is DFQATT and CDR2 is SNEGSKA in the germline V gene (reference sequence). The CDR3 is 11 residues long. Between the trimmed V and J ends, which lost 6 bases and 1 base, there was a span of 6 bases.